The 2 T cell receptor beta chains in this list originate from one sample, sequenced in a study of blood T cell repertoires in COVID-19. Some clones are missing from TCRdb's copy, which holds only in-frame ones; the method was immunoSEQ multiplex PCR. The sample consists of roughly 160,000 clones, around 80% of them appearing once. Sequenced: peripheral blood. These receptors were obtained from a woman between 65 and 79 years old who had recovered from COVID-19.

This chain links TRBV6-5 with TRBJ2-4, with unresolved D. The CDR3 sequence is 14 residues long. V lost 0 bases and J 6 bases, leaving 9 bases between the germline ends. Germline assignment: CDR1 MNHEY and CDR2 SVGAGI. CDR3: CASSYSGPGNIQYF. The CDR3 DNA follows: TGTGCCAGCAGTTACTCGGGCCCTGGAAACATTCAGTACTTC.

The J gene is TRBJ1-2, the V gene TRBV3-1 (or the pseudogene TRBV3-2), with a possible D match to TRBD1 (6 bases). Germline V gene lookup returns CDR1 LGHDT and CDR2 YNNKEL (reference sequence). V lost 5 bases and J 3 bases, leaving 13 bases between the germline ends. The CDR3 sequence is 14 residues long. CDR3 nucleotide sequence: TGTGCCAGCAGCGCCAGGGGCCGGGACTATGGCTACACCTTC. This codes for CASSARGRDYGYTF.